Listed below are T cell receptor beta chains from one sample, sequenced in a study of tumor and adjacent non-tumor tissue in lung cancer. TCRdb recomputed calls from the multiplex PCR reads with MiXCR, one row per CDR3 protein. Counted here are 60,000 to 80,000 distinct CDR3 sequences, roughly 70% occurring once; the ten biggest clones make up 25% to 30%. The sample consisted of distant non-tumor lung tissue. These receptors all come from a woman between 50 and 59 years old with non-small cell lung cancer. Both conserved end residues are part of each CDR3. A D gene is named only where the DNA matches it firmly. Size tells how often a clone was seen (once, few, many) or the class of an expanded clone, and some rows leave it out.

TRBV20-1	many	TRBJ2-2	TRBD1	TGCAGTGCCGCTTCCGGACAGGGAGGCACCGGGGAGCTGTTTTTT	CSAASGQGGTGELFF
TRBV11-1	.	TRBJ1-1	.	TGTACCAGCAGCATAGATACCTGGGAGGGCACTGAAGCTTTCTTT	CTSSIDTWEGTEAFF
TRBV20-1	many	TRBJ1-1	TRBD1	TGCAGTGCTACCAAACAGGGGTACACTGAAGCTTTCTTT	CSATKQGYTEAFF
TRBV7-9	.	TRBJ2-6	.	TGTGCCAGCAGCTTAGCGCGGAGGGTAGGGGCCAACGTCCTGACTTTC	CASSLARRVGANVLTF
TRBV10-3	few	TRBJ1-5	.	TGTGCCACGGCTGAGGGGATTGGTCAGTCCCAGCATTTT	CATAEGIGQSQHF
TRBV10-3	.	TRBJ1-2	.	TGTGCCATCGGTGAGGGGCATGGCTATGGCTGCACCTTC	CAIGEGHGYGCTF
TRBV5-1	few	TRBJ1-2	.	TGCGCCAGCAGCAACCTTGGTGGCTACACCTTC	CASSNLGGYTF
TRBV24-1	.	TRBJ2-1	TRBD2	TGTGCCACCAGTGATTTGACTAGCGGGAAGCACTTCTTC	CATSDLTSGKHFF
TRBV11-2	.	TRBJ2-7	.	TGTGCCAGCAGCCCCTTATCTAGTGGAGTCCCCTACGAGCAGTACTTC	CASSPLSSGVPYEQYF
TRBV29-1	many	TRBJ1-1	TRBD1	TGCACCACCAAGGGGGCAGGGGGTCTGAACACTGAAGCTTTCTTT	CTTKGAGGLNTEAFF
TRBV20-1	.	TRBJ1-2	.	TGCGGTGCTGATCTAACTTTCCGGGCTTCTGTTCACATCTTC	CGADLTFRASVHIF
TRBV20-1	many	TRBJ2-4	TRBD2	TGCAGTGCTAGAGACCATCCGTCCGGGACTAGCGGGGACGTAGCCAAAAACATTCAGTACTTC	CSARDHPSGTSGDVAKNIQYF
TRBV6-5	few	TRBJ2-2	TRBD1	TGTGCCAGCAGAACAAGACCGGGGACAGAAAAGACCGGGGAGCTGTTTTTT	CASRTRPGTEKTGELFF
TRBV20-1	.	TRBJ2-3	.	TGCGGTGCTAGTATTATAGGCACAGATACGCAGTATTTT	CGASIIGTDTQYF
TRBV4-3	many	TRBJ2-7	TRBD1	TGCGCCAGCAGCCAAGATTGGCAGGGGGCGCTTAACGAGCAGTACTTC	CASSQDWQGALNEQYF
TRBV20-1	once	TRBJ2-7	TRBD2	TGTAATACTAGGGAGATTAGCGGGAACACCTACGAGCAGTACTTC	CNTREISGNTYEQYF
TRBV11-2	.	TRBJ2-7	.	TGTGCCAGCAGCGGAAGAGCAGGTGTGTCCTACAAGCAATACTTC	CASSGRAGVSYKQYF
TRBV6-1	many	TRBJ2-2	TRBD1	TGTGCCAGCAGTAAATCGGGACAGGGAAACACCGGGGAGCTGTTTTTT	CASSKSGQGNTGELFF
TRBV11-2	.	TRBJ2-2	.	TGTACCAGCAGCTTAGATCTGAACACCGGGGAGCTATTTTTT	CTSSLDLNTGELFF
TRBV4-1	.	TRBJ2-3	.	TGTGCCAGCAGCCAAGACGCGACAGGCTGGGCAGATACGCAGTGTTTT	CASSQDATGWADTQCF
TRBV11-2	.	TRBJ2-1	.	TGTACCAGCAGCTTAGGAAGGCTACCAGGGCAGTTCTTC	CTSSLGRLPGQFF
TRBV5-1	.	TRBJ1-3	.	TGCGCCAGCAGCTTGGACATCTCTGGAAACACCATATATTTT	CASSLDISGNTIYF
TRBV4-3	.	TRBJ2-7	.	TGCGCCAGCAGACAAGTTCTGGCGACCGAGCAGTATTTC	CASRQVLATEQYF
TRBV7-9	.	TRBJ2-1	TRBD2	TGTGCCAGCAGGCGGGAGACTAACAATGAGCAGTTCTTC	CASRRETNNEQFF
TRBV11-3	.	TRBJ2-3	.	TGTGCCAGCAGCTTAGATCCCGGGGCAGATACGCAATATTTT	CASSLDPGADTQYF
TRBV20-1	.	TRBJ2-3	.	TGCAGTGCTAGGGGAGCCCTAGGTAACGGGGACACAGATACGCAGTATTTT	CSARGALGNGDTDTQYF
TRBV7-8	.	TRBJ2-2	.	TGTGCCAGCAGCTCCTTGGCAGGGGCTAACACCGGGGAGCTGTTTTTT	CASSSLAGANTGELFF
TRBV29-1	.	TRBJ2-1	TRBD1	TGCAGCTGCCACCGCCAGGACAGGGGTGTCGATGAGCAGTTCTTC	CSCHRQDRGVDEQFF
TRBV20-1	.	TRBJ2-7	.	TGCAGTGCTAGAGTCCAGGGGACCTATAGCTCCTACGATCAGTACTTC	CSARVQGTYSSYDQYF
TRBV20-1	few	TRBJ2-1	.	TGCAGTGGGTCTTTGTCCTACAATGAGCAGTTCTTT	CSGSLSYNEQFF
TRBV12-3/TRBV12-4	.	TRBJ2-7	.	TGTGCCAGCAGAATCCGAGCGAGAGACCTACCCTACGAGCAGTACTTC	CASRIRARDLPYEQYF